Described below is a single T cell receptor beta chain sequence and its context. The data were obtained in a study of blood T cell repertoires in COVID-19. The wider study: Spain, Italy and the United States supplied samples that represented acute and convalescent COVID-19.

Sequenced by immunoSEQ multiplex PCR; TCRdb stores in-frame clones only, minus some. The data hold hundreds of thousands of clones, with 88% observed a single time. Trimming took 4 bases from V and 9 from J; bases not matched to a gene: 10. This CDR3 comprises 14 residues. Germline V gene data show CDR1 as SGHDN and CDR2 as FVKESK. Sequenced sample: peripheral blood. The chain has TRBV14 and TRBJ1-1, with 8 bases identical to TRBD1. The receptor's source is a woman in her sixties or seventies with COVID-19, enrolled during active disease. This CDR3 reads CASSRDRSEDKAFF. As DNA, the CDR3 is TGTGCCAGCAGCCGGGACAGGTCTGAGGATAAAGCTTTCTTT.